This T cell receptor (beta chain) came from a study of blood T cell repertoires in COVID-19 (dated by TCRdb to 2020 to 2021). Describing the broader study: Samples covering the acute and convalescent phases of COVID-19 were provided by collaborators in the United States, Italy and Spain. A freely available public database, intended as a resource for researchers studying the immune response to SARS-CoV-2, is where the repertoires were released. Where available, HLA class I and class II types were taken from metadata supplied by the sample provider and were not determined by assay-based typing. The dataset comprised deeply sampled blood TCRbeta repertoires from subjects exposed to, actively infected with, or recovered from COVID-19. A de-identified subject ID, COVID-19 status, age in years and sex were almost always included in the sample metadata. The material from the prospective study consisted of cDNA or gDNA derived from T cells, B-cell-depleted T cells, or PBMCs. The samples were drawn from the first 160 participants of the ongoing ImmuneRACE study and from 950 to 1,500 subjects provided by 6 global collaborators. What the study reported, not specific to this receptor: How much clinical and demographic metadata was included differed by source and by participant, and the metadata was provided uncurated.

A note on this clone: The clone's antigen remains unknown. No much larger clone is present one base from it, and per-base qualities are unavailable.

The collaborating institutions used their own protocols to collect whole blood in K2EDTA tubes. For TCRbeta analysis, collaborator samples were shipped as frozen whole blood, as isolated PBMCs, or as DNA extracted from either sample type. The junction shows trimming of 3 bases on V and 5 bases on J, plus 10 bases between the germline ends. From cysteine to phenylalanine, the CDR3 is 13 amino acids long. Only the CDR3 part of the read is kept: 39 bases, read in frame from the first base. From the germline V gene (reference sequence), CDR1 is LNHDA and CDR2 is SQIVND. TCRbeta CDR3 regions were amplified from genomic DNA using the immunoSEQ Assay, a bias-controlled multiplex PCR. In the authors' own workflow: Nucleated cell counts per sample were estimated from amplification of reference gene primers within the assay. Sequence reads were collapsed and filtered to measure the absolute abundance of every unique TCRbeta CDR3 rearrangement. For each sample, productive Simpson clonality was calculated as the square root of Simpson's diversity index across productive rearrangements. In TCRdb, the immuneACCESS table is reduced to in-frame sequences with V and J assigned. These tables do not hold every clone; where another copy was compared, an unresolved V gene accounts for under half, and the others remain unexplained. V, J and clone size are those of that table, while D and trimming were read from the DNA. The sample table shows a few hundred thousand clones, and under 90% are seen once. Of the sample, approximately 3.1% falls within the top ten clones.

The sequence was collected from a young woman with acute or convalescent COVID-19. The V and J genes are TRBV19 and TRBJ2-5; the D segment could be TRBD2, given 6 matching bases. Sequenced: peripheral blood. The CDR3 corresponds to CASSIGGSETQYF. The bases are TGTGCCAGTAGTATTGGGGGGAGCGAGACCCAGTACTTC.